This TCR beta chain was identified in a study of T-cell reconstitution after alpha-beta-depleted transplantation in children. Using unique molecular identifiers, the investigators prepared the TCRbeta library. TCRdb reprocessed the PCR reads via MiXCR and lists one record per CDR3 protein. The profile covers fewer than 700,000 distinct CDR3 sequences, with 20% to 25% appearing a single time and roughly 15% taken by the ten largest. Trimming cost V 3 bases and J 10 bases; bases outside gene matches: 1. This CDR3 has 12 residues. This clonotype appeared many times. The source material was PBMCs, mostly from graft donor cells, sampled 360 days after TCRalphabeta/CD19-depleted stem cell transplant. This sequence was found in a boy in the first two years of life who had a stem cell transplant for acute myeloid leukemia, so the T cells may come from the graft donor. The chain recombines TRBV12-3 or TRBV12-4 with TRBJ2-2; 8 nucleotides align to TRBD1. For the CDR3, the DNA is TGTGCCAGCAGTTTCAGGGGGCCGGAGCTGTTTTTT. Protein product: CASSFRGPELFF.